This T cell receptor beta chain originates from a study of blood T cells in healthy people across ages (dated by TCRdb to 2015 to 2017). Broadly, across the study: In model experiments, roughly one uniquely barcoded TCR beta cDNA molecule per two T cells was captured by template switching. The study measured age-related changes in TCR beta repertoire diversity using deep sequencing normalized with unique cDNA molecular identifiers. Using the same blood draw, the study looked at two additional independent replicas of 1 million unique cDNA reads for two donors, one aged 18 to 29 and the other aged 80 or older. Four age groups were formed from the donors: young (average 16 years), middle-aged (around 41), aged (around 62) and long-lived (approximately 78).

Libraries were prepared through 5' RACE. The instrument given in TCRdb is Illumina HiSeq 2500. A second PCR of roughly 7 to 11 cycles was performed with a sample-barcoded 5' primer and a J-beta primer mix. A unique molecular identifier was introduced onto each TCR beta cDNA molecule by a template-switch 5' adaptor carrying 12 random nucleotides. Each sample yielded at least 3 million CDR3-containing paired-end reads. First-strand cDNA was synthesized from all RNA with the Mint cDNA synthesis kit, primed by a TRBC-specific oligonucleotide. Following uracil-DNA glycosylase treatment, all cDNA underwent a first 18-cycle PCR with the universal primers M1SS and BC2_uni_R. Regarding the original processing steps: Normalization of each sample was performed by random selection of 1 million high-quality reads, each carrying a distinct molecular identifier. Instead of being binned into consensus sequences, reads with shared molecular identifiers were discarded. CDR3 identification, clonotype clustering and error correction used MiTCR with a Q25 quality threshold and the strictest error-elimination algorithm. A nonparametric unseen species model using Euler transformation provided a lower-bound estimate of total TCR beta diversity. TCRdb passed the public sequencing reads through fastp at Q25 and MiXCR, retaining productive beta sequences. CDR3 protein sequences are deduplicated, and each keeps its most common genes and DNA. TCRdb's processing, not the authors' own work, is the source of the V and J calls. This sample gives some 800,000 distinct CDR3 sequences in total; about 25% of them show up just once. The top ten hold roughly 3.5% of the sample.

Study-level results and caveats: As age increased, observed TCR beta diversity per million T cells dropped in a roughly linear way, and a significant reduction was already evident by age 40. There was a strong correlation between observed TCR beta diversity and the percentage of naive T cells measured by flow cytometry. Bulk unsorted PBMC profiling prevented conclusive comparison of naive and antigen-experienced compartments. Compared with the aged group, more naive CD4+ T cells, fewer expanded clones and increased TCR diversity were shown by the long-lived group, suggesting age selection. Because the CMV infection status of the donors was unknown, age-related changes in expanded clonotypes may potentially have been confounded. Estimates of total diversity based on one million sequenced T cells were regarded as lower bounds and as underestimates.

This clonotype was recorded a few times. It has no known antigen specificity. Within one base of it there is no much larger clone, and no base qualities were kept. The donors were roughly 39 Caucasian individuals from Russia, aged roughly 6 to 90 years, who were systemically healthy. Roughly 10 milliliters of peripheral blood were collected from each donor into EDTA-treated Vacutainer tubes. Ficoll-Paque density-gradient centrifugation was used to isolate PBMCs, with at least 6.5 million per sample. Total RNA, at least 5 micrograms per sample, was extracted from PBMCs with Trizol reagent. For every donor, flow cytometry on a PBMC aliquot measured the percentage of naive CD45RAhigh/CD27high T cells. CDR1 and CDR2 are read off the germline V gene as SGDLS and YYNGEE. V is reduced by 3 bases and J by 2 bases, leaving a spacing of 8 bases between them. The cysteine opens and the phenylalanine closes a CDR3 of 13 amino acids. Left in the record is the CDR3 DNA by itself, 39 bases read in frame from the first base.

The data also belong to a second study, concerning T cells of mothers and their children. The second study, in turn, reports: Nine systemically healthy Caucasian individuals served as donors, namely three mothers together with their six children. cDNA synthesis used all of the extracted RNA, with 1.5 ug of RNA in each 15 ul reaction. In the second PCR, the M1S primer added sample barcodes and 2-4 random nucleotides. Over 8 million TCR beta CDR3 reads came from each mother, compared with 3.3 million or so reads from each child. Thymic selection similarly shapes TCR recombination output in related and unrelated pairs, with minor effect from inherited differences. Normalized repertoire overlap was always found to be slightly, but never significantly, higher in related mother-child pairs than in unrelated mother-child pairs. No persistent microchimeric T cell clones were detected, at a sensitivity of around 100 clones per million clonotypes. The study used deep NGS to compare TCR beta repertoires of mothers and children, seeking features distinguishing related mother-child pairs from unrelated individuals. The mean age was about 40 +/- 4 years for the mothers and approximately 11 +/- 4 years for the children. After adapter ligation was performed with NEBNext reagents, the libraries were sequenced on an Illumina HiSeq 2000 with 100+100 nt paired-end reads. To prevent cross-contamination, the mother and child libraries were prepared one month apart and sequenced in separate runs. Between 500,000 and 2,000,000 distinct TCR beta clonotypes were identified per donor. Naive TCR beta clonotypes were estimated from low-frequency clonotypes matched to each donor's FACS-determined naive share, without sorting.

Sequencing used blood. The clonotype comes from a boy aged 5 to 17 in good health. The chain joins TRBV9 to TRBJ2-5; no D segment can be confidently identified. The DNA sequence reads TGTGCCAGCAGCGCCCACCCTCAAGAGACCCAGTACTTC. Its protein reads: CASSAHPQETQYF. With the rest looked up from the reference TRBV9 and TRBJ2-5 genes rather than sequenced, the full variable domain is DSGVTQTPKHLITATGQRVTLRCSPRSGDLSVYWYQQSLDQGLQFLIQYYNGEERAKGNILERFSAQQFPDLHSELNLSSLELGDSALYFCASSAHPQETQYFGPGTRLLVL.